This is a list of T cell receptor beta chains from one sample in a study of blood T cell repertoires in COVID-19. The assay was immunoSEQ multiplex PCR, and TCRdb's table has in-frame clones only and misses some. The sample shows hundreds of thousands of clones, 70% to 90% of them seen only once. The sample comprised peripheral blood. The receptors were gathered from a man older than 75 with acute or convalescent COVID-19. CDR3s include the opening cysteine and the closing phenylalanine or tryptophan. A D gene is named only where the DNA matches it firmly. Size tells how often a clone was seen (once, few, many) or the class of an expanded clone, and some rows leave it out.

D	V	length	J	size	CDR3	DNA
NA	TRBV6-5	13	TRBJ1-2	NA	CASSPIPTGGYTF	TGTGCCAGCAGTCCAATTCCGACAGGCGGCTACACCTTC
NA	TRBV7-2	14	TRBJ2-3	NA	CASSFSRFTDTQYF	TGTGCCAGCAGCTTTTCGCGGTTCACAGATACGCAGTATTTT
NA	TRBV18	13	TRBJ2-5	NA	CASSPGRIGTQYF	TGTGCCAGCTCACCAGGGAGGATAGGCACCCAGTACTTC
TRBD2	TRBV18	16	TRBJ2-7	NA	CASSPGTSGGSYEQYF	TGTGCCAGCTCACCGGGGACTAGCGGGGGGTCCTACGAGCAGTACTTC
TRBD2	TRBV6-4	15	TRBJ2-1	NA	CASSVTSGVVYEQFF	TGTGCCAGCAGTGTGACTAGCGGGGTGGTCTATGAGCAGTTCTTC
NA	TRBV9	15	TRBJ2-5	NA	CASSVGGGVQETQYF	TGTGCCAGCAGCGTAGGAGGTGGAGTTCAAGAGACCCAGTACTTC
NA	TRBV7-2	14	TRBJ2-3	NA	CASRPLAYTDTQYF	TGTGCCAGCAGGCCACTAGCCTACACAGATACGCAGTATTTT
TRBD2	TRBV24-1	19	TRBJ2-1	NA	CATSEPGLAGLSSYNEQFF	TGTGCCACCAGTGAGCCGGGACTAGCGGGGTTAAGCTCCTACAATGAGCAGTTCTTC
NA	TRBV28	13	TRBJ2-5	once	CACSTTYQETQYF	TGTGCCTGCAGTACAACGTACCAAGAGACCCAGTACTTC
NA	TRBV25-1	13	TRBJ2-5	NA	CASRRTGSETQYF	TGTGCCAGCAGGAGAACAGGGTCGGAGACCCAGTACTTC
NA	TRBV9	13	TRBJ1-4	once	CASSPQGGEKLFF	TGTGCCAGCAGCCCCCAGGGAGGGGAAAAACTGTTTTTT
TRBD2	TRBV7-9	18	TRBJ2-7	NA	CASSLGTIGGESSYEQYF	TGTGCCAGCAGCTTAGGGACAATCGGGGGGGAAAGCTCCTACGAGCAGTACTTC
NA	TRBV7-9	14	TRBJ2-1	NA	CASSQGSSYNEQFF	TGTGCCAGCAGCCAGGGCAGCTCCTACAATGAGCAGTTCTTC
TRBD1	TRBV3-1/TRBV3-2	15	TRBJ1-6	NA	CASSQRDRANSPLHF	TGTGCCAGCAGCCAACGGGACAGGGCTAATTCACCCCTCCACTTT
NA	TRBV9	14	TRBJ1-1	few	CASSVAAENTEAFF	TGTGCCAGCAGCGTAGCCGCAGAGAACACTGAAGCTTTCTTT
TRBD2	TRBV7-2	16	TRBJ2-7	NA	CASSFGTSGDGYEQYF	TGTGCCAGCAGCTTCGGGACTAGCGGGGACGGCTACGAGCAGTACTTC
NA	TRBV5-1	14	TRBJ1-5	NA	CASSLDNFNQPQHF	TGCGCCAGCAGCTTGGATAACTTCAATCAGCCCCAGCATTTT
TRBD1	TRBV28	15	TRBJ1-2	NA	CASSAPGQGDYGYTF	TGTGCCAGCAGCGCGCCGGGACAGGGAGACTATGGCTACACCTTC
NA	TRBV28	13	TRBJ1-2	NA	CASSLGTNYGYTF	TGTGCCAGCAGTTTAGGGACAAACTATGGCTACACCTTC
TRBD2	TRBV27	16	TRBJ2-3	NA	CASSPIAGVGTDTQYF	TGTGCCAGCAGTCCAATAGCGGGAGTGGGCACAGATACGCAGTATTTT
TRBD1	TRBV29-1	13	TRBJ1-2	once	CSVEGTGYYGYTF	TGCAGCGTTGAGGGGACAGGGTACTATGGCTACACCTTC
NA	TRBV4-1	16	TRBJ1-2	once	CASSQEGGLRPRGYTF	TGCGCCAGCAGCCAAGAAGGCGGCCTTCGGCCTCGTGGCTACACCTTC
NA	TRBV15	15	TRBJ1-1	NA	CATSGRRLENTEAFF	TGTGCCACCAGCGGTAGACGACTGGAGAACACTGAAGCTTTCTTT
NA	TRBV6-1	14	TRBJ2-7	NA	CASSEPGKSYEQYF	TGTGCCAGCAGTGAACCAGGGAAGAGCTACGAGCAGTACTTC
NA	TRBV21-1	11	TRBJ2-7	NA	CASIPGDEQYF	TGTGCCAGCATCCCAGGGGACGAGCAGTACTTC
NA	TRBV19	15	TRBJ1-5	NA	CASSLPGKPNQPQHF	TGTGCCAGTAGCCTGCCGGGAAAACCCAATCAGCCCCAGCATTTT
NA	TRBV7-2	14	TRBJ1-2	NA	CASSLELGRGGYTF	TGTGCCAGCAGCTTAGAACTGGGGAGAGGTGGCTACACCTTC
NA	TRBV11-2	15	TRBJ1-4	NA	CASSLAGAANEKLFF	TGTGCCAGCAGCTTAGCAGGGGCAGCTAATGAAAAACTGTTTTTT
NA	TRBV4-2	15	TRBJ2-5	NA	CASSQGQERRETQYF	TGTGCCAGCAGCCAAGGACAGGAACGACGGGAGACCCAGTACTTC